These T cell receptor beta chains were read from a single sample in a study of cytomegalovirus exposure and HLA in healthy donors. The table came from immunoSEQ multiplex PCR; TCRdb's copy has only in-frame clones and leaves some out. The profile shows under 200,000 clones, approximately 80% of them singletons. The sample consisted of PBMCs. These receptors were obtained from a woman in her forties or fifties in good health and CMV-seropositive. The CDR3 runs from the conserved cysteine through the conserved F or W. Each record gives: clone size, J gene, V gene, D gene, CDR3 protein, CDR3 DNA. D genes are given only for firm matches. Some rows have no size entry. The others give once, few or many, or a class for an expanded clone.

>NA|TRBJ2-4|TRBV2|NA
CASSKTSMDIQYF
TGTGCCAGCAGTAAGACTAGTATGGACATTCAGTACTTC
>NA|TRBJ2-7|TRBV27|TRBD1
CASSFSRQGSEQYF
TGTGCCAGCAGTTTCTCACGACAGGGGAGCGAGCAGTACTTC
>NA|TRBJ2-3|TRBV5-1|TRBD2
CASSYGLAGGPLTDTQYF
TGCGCCAGCAGCTACGGACTAGCGGGGGGGCCCCTCACAGATACGCAGTATTTT
>NA|TRBJ2-7|TRBV5-1|TRBD1
CASSPPGQATYEQYF
TGCGCCAGCAGCCCTCCGGGACAGGCCACCTACGAGCAGTACTTC
>NA|TRBJ2-2|TRBV6-1|NA
CASSEQRTLTGELFF
TGTGCCAGCAGTGAACAGCGTACACTCACCGGGGAGCTGTTTTTT
>NA|TRBJ2-5|TRBV7-3|TRBD2
CASSAGVGETQYF
TGTGCCAGTTCAGCGGGAGTAGGAGAGACCCAGTACTTC
>NA|TRBJ1-1|TRBV6-5|NA
CASIRGSTEAFF
TGTGCCAGCATCCGGGGGAGCACTGAAGCTTTCTTT
>NA|TRBJ1-2|TRBV7-6|TRBD1
CASSPGSTGFGGSDYGYTF
TGTGCCAGCAGCCCTGGATCGACAGGGTTCGGGGGTTCTGACTATGGCTACACCTTC
>NA|TRBJ2-1|TRBV7-3|TRBD2
CASSFGAGDEQFF
TGTGCCAGCAGCTTTGGGGCGGGGGATGAGCAGTTCTTC
>NA|TRBJ1-6|TRBV19|NA
CASTQQGYNSPLHF
TGTGCCAGTACCCAACAGGGTTATAATTCACCCCTCCACTTT
>NA|TRBJ2-1|TRBV6-5|NA
CASSVGQSSNEQFF
TGTGCCAGCAGTGTCGGACAGTCATCCAATGAGCAGTTCTTC
>NA|TRBJ2-5|TRBV4-1|NA
CASSQGALQGPRETQYF
TGCGCCAGCAGCCAAGGGGCTTTACAGGGCCCCCGAGAGACCCAGTACTTC
>NA|TRBJ2-7|TRBV4-3|NA
CASSQDGRSSGSYEQYF
TGCGCCAGCAGCCAAGATGGGCGATCGAGCGGGTCCTACGAGCAGTACTTC
>NA|TRBJ1-2|TRBV6-1|TRBD1
CASSVRDRVKLNYGYTF
TGTGCCAGCAGTGTCCGGGACAGGGTCAAACTAAACTATGGCTACACCTTC
>NA|TRBJ2-5|TRBV9|TRBD2
CASSPGGGGLETQYF
TGTGCCAGCAGCCCCGGTGGCGGGGGGCTAGAGACCCAGTACTTC
>once|TRBJ1-3|TRBV5-1|TRBD1
CASSSRQGDIGNTIYF
TGCGCCAGCAGCTCCAGACAGGGTGATATCGGAAACACCATATATTTT
>NA|TRBJ1-2|TRBV7-2|NA
CASSPQKGVNYGYTF
TGTGCCAGCAGCCCTCAAAAGGGGGTCAACTATGGCTACACCTTC
>NA|TRBJ2-1|TRBV9|TRBD2
CASSVDGRTSGASSYNEQFF
TGTGCCAGCAGCGTAGATGGGAGGACTAGCGGAGCAAGCTCCTACAATGAGCAGTTCTTC
>NA|TRBJ1-2|TRBV19|TRBD1
CASSTQGARGYTF
TGTGCCAGTAGTACCCAGGGGGCGCGGGGCTACACCTTC
>NA|TRBJ1-4|TRBV7-9|NA
CASSLDAEGNEKLFF
TGTGCCAGCAGCTTAGATGCGGAGGGTAATGAAAAACTGTTTTTT
>NA|TRBJ2-1|TRBV7-2|NA
CASSLVAVPYNEQFF
TGTGCCAGCAGCTTAGTAGCGGTCCCCTACAATGAGCAGTTCTTC
>few|TRBJ1-5|TRBV15|TRBD1
CATSRVRDRRFSNQPQHF
TGTGCCACCAGCAGAGTACGGGACAGGCGTTTTAGCAATCAGCCCCAGCATTTT
>NA|TRBJ2-1|TRBV19|TRBD1
CASSFNRGDEQFF
TGTGCCAGTAGTTTCAACAGGGGCGATGAGCAGTTCTTC
>NA|TRBJ1-2|TRBV5-4|NA
CASSFPLRRVAAEGYTF
TGTGCCAGCAGCTTCCCCTTACGCAGGGTAGCGGCGGAGGGCTACACCTTC
>once|TRBJ2-3|TRBV28|TRBD2
CASSLLTAASGRSTDTQYF
TGTGCCAGCAGTTTATTAACCGCGGCTAGCGGGAGGAGCACAGATACGCAGTATTTT
>NA|TRBJ2-5|TRBV6-5|TRBD1
CASSFTGQGGETQYF
TGTGCCAGCAGCTTCACGGGACAGGGGGGAGAGACCCAGTACTTC
>NA|TRBJ2-5|TRBV6-1|NA
CASSEQLHRAQETQYF
TGTGCCAGCAGTGAACAACTGCACAGGGCGCAAGAGACCCAGTACTTC
>NA|TRBJ2-2|TRBV6-5|NA
CASSYRGLTAGELFF
TGTGCCAGCAGTTACAGAGGACTAACCGCCGGGGAGCTGTTTTTT
>NA|TRBJ1-2|TRBV5-6|NA
CASSSWIDRDYGYTF
TGTGCCAGCAGCTCCTGGATCGACAGAGACTATGGCTACACCTTC
>NA|TRBJ1-1|TRBV30|NA
CAWARTGFRNTEAFF
TGTGCCTGGGCCCGAACAGGGTTTAGGAACACTGAAGCTTTCTTT
>NA|TRBJ2-1|TRBV9|TRBD2
CASSVEGGLAGGLKGDEQFF
TGTGCCAGCAGCGTAGAAGGCGGACTAGCGGGAGGGCTGAAGGGCGATGAGCAGTTCTTC
>NA|TRBJ2-2|TRBV5-1|TRBD2
CASSSGLASTGELFF
TGCGCCAGCAGTTCGGGACTAGCGTCCACCGGGGAGCTGTTTTTT
>NA|TRBJ1-5|TRBV19|NA
CASSTSPRGENQPQHF
TGTGCCAGTAGTACCTCTCCGCGCGGAGAAAATCAGCCCCAGCATTTT
>NA|TRBJ2-2|TRBV5-1|NA
CASSLDPADTGELFF
TGCGCCAGCAGCTTGGACCCCGCAGACACCGGGGAGCTGTTTTTT
>few|TRBJ2-1|TRBV30|TRBD1
CAWGQGPQSGQFF
TGTGCCTGGGGACAGGGTCCCCAGAGCGGGCAGTTCTTC
>NA|TRBJ1-2|TRBV4-3|TRBD1
CASSPGWTGNYGYTF
TGCGCCAGCAGCCCAGGATGGACAGGAAACTATGGCTACACCTTC
>NA|TRBJ1-5|TRBV28|NA
CASSPGGNQPQHF
TGTGCCAGCAGTCCCGGGGGGAATCAGCCCCAGCATTTT
>NA|TRBJ2-5|TRBV7-7|TRBD2
CASSLGGTETQYF
TGTGCTAGCAGCTTGGGAGGGACGGAGACCCAGTACTTC
>NA|TRBJ1-4|TRBV18|TRBD1
CASSPRTGGTEKLFF
TGTGCCAGCTCACCTCGCACAGGGGGCACTGAAAAACTGTTTTTT
>NA|TRBJ2-7|TRBV27|NA
CASSSKGLGTYEQYF
TGTGCCAGCAGTTCAAAGGGGTTGGGGACCTACGAGCAGTACTTC
>NA|TRBJ1-2|TRBV30|NA
CAWSTVINYGYTF
TGTGCCTGGAGTACGGTAATCAACTATGGCTACACCTTC
>few|TRBJ1-1|TRBV19|NA
CASSQFDRNTEAFF
TGTGCCAGTTCCCAATTTGACAGGAACACTGAAGCTTTCTTT
>NA|TRBJ1-1|TRBV5-3|NA
CARRFRGRGTEAFF
TGTGCCAGAAGATTCAGGGGACGCGGCACTGAAGCTTTCTTT
>NA|TRBJ1-4|TRBV19|NA
CASIEDEKLFF
TGTGCCAGTATCGAGGATGAAAAACTGTTTTTT
>NA|TRBJ2-7|TRBV13|TRBD1
CASSSIAGTVAYEQYF
TGTGCCAGCAGCTCCATTGCCGGGACAGTGGCCTACGAGCAGTACTTC
>once|TRBJ2-7|TRBV5-1|TRBD1
CASSLADRAHYEQYF
TGCGCCAGCAGCTTGGCGGACAGGGCCCACTACGAGCAGTACTTC
>NA|TRBJ2-3|TRBV19|TRBD2
CASTRTSGGATDTQYF
TGTGCCAGTACCCGTACTAGCGGGGGGGCAACAGATACGCAGTATTTT
>NA|TRBJ2-3|TRBV5-1|TRBD2
CASSLTSGETDTQYF
TGCGCCAGCAGCTTGACGAGCGGGGAGACAGATACGCAGTATTTT
>NA|TRBJ2-1|TRBV29-1|TRBD2
CSVGSLAGMGPDEQFF
TGCAGCGTTGGCTCGCTAGCGGGTATGGGCCCGGATGAGCAGTTCTTC
>NA|TRBJ2-1|TRBV9|TRBD2
CASSVVPSGVYNEQFF
TGTGCCAGCAGCGTAGTCCCTAGCGGCGTTTACAATGAGCAGTTCTTC